These 24 T cell receptor beta chains share one sample of origin, sequenced in a study of OX40 agonist ivuxolimab in advanced cancers. Measured with immunoSEQ multiplex PCR; TCRdb has only the in-frame clones, and not every one. The sample shows approximately 61,000 clones, just over 90% of them seen only once. This material consisted of CD4+ or CD8+ T cells sorted from blood, taken in a trial of the OX40 agonist ivuxolimab. The receptors derive from an adult with an advanced solid tumor such as melanoma, head and neck, liver or kidney cancer.

The chain combines TRBV4-1 with TRBJ1-6; D is uncertain. Germline V gene sequence: CDR1 MGHRA, CDR2 YSYEKL. This CDR3 spans 16 amino acids. The V end was cut by 1 base, the J end by 6 bases, with 13 bases between. The CDR3: CASSQGLAGSNSPLHF. In DNA, the CDR3 is TGCGCCAGCAGCCAAGGATTGGCAGGAAGTAATTCACCCCTCCACTTT.

This chain uses TRBV27 with TRBJ2-5, with D maybe TRBD2 (5 bases). Trimming took 0 bases from V and 5 from J, leaving 10 bases between them. The CDR3 loop spans 14 amino acids. Germline V CDR1 and CDR2: MNHEY, SMNVEV (reference sequence). CDR3 sequence reads: CASSLSQGGETQYF. DNA for the CDR3: TGTGCCAGCAGTTTATCGCAAGGAGGCGAGACCCAGTACTTC.

In regard to this clone: The junction departs from the called germline gene at one end, perhaps through a read error. The chain couples TRBV6-4 to TRBJ1-5; the D gene is possibly TRBD1 (6 bases). Germline V lookup: CDR1 MRHNA, CDR2 SNTAGT. The CDR3 loop spans 14 amino acids. As DNA, the CDR3 is TGTGCCAGCAGTTACTCGGACAGCTATCAGCCCCAGCATTTT. It codes for CASSYSDSYQPQHF.

The V call is TRBV13, the J call TRBJ2-1, with a weak D call TRBD1 (6 bases). This CDR3 has 17 residues. The V and J ends lost 1 base and 2 bases respectively, with 15 bases between them. In germline, CDR1 is PRHDT, CDR2 FYEKMQ (reference sequence). The CDR3 is CASSLVLGQGTYNEQFF. The CDR3 bases are TGTGCCAGCAGCTTAGTGCTGGGGCAGGGGACCTACAATGAGCAGTTCTTC.

V is TRBV27 and J is TRBJ1-1; 8 bases align to TRBD1. Germline assignment: CDR1 MNHEY and CDR2 SMNVEV (reference sequence). This CDR3 comprises 15 residues. The V segment lost 5 bases and the J segment 5 bases; nucleotides outside the gene matches: 10. The CDR3 DNA follows: TGTGCCAGCAGTATGGGACAGGTCAGCTGGACTGAAGCTTTCTTT. It translates to CASSMGQVSWTEAFF.

The chain is built from TRBV6-6 and TRBJ2-1, with D uncertain. V lost 0 bases and J 8 bases, leaving 14 bases between the germline ends. This CDR3 region has 15 residues. CDR1 MNHNY and CDR2 SVGAGI come from the germline V gene (reference sequence). CDR3 sequence (DNA): TGTGCCAGCAGTTACTCGGGAACGTACGGCTATGAGCAGTTCTTC. Its translation is CASSYSGTYGYEQFF.

The rearrangement uses TRBV27 and TRBJ2-5; the D gene is possibly TRBD1 (6 bases). The CDR3 has 14 amino acids. V was cut by 6 bases and J by 1 base, with 12 bases left in between. CDR1 is MNHEY and CDR2 is SMNVEV in the germline V gene (reference sequence). The CDR3 here is CASRLQGRQETQYF. CDR3 nucleotides: TGTGCCAGCAGACTACAGGGTCGCCAAGAGACCCAGTACTTC.

V and J are TRBV5-1 and TRBJ2-7; 10 nucleotides align to TRBD2. Germline CDR1 is SGHRS and CDR2 is YFSETQ. This CDR3 contains 14 residues. Trimming removed 0 bases from V and 5 bases from J; junction bases left unmatched: 2. The CDR3 region has the DNA TGCGCCAGCAGCTTGGAACTAGCGGGGAACGAGCAGTACTTC. It specifies CASSLELAGNEQYF.

The chain couples TRBV5-1 to TRBJ2-3, with TRBD1 matching 8 bases. The ends lost 7 bases at V and 1 base at J; junction bases unmatched: 8. From germline, CDR1 is SGHRS and CDR2 YFSETQ. The CDR3 loop spans 15 amino acids. CDR3: CASEWTGMGTDTQYF. For the CDR3, the DNA is TGCGCCAGCGAGTGGACAGGGATGGGCACAGATACGCAGTATTTT.

The V and J genes are TRBV7-3 and TRBJ2-7; D possibly uses TRBD1 or TRBD2 (5 bases each). Germline V gene data show CDR1 as SGHTA and CDR2 as FQGTGA. The germline V and J ends were trimmed by 2 bases and 4 bases, with 12 bases remaining between them. The CDR3 length is 14 residues. In DNA, the CDR3 is TGTGCCAGCAGCTTAGAGGGCCAGGGATACGAGCAGTACTTC. This translates into CASSLEGQGYEQYF.

The chain couples TRBV7-9 to TRBJ1-1; D uncertain. Germline-derived CDR1 and CDR2 are SEHNR and FQNEAQ (reference sequence). The CDR3 is 13 amino acids. V lost 5 bases and J lost 1, with 8 bases in between. CDR3 protein: CASSVTENTEAFF. The DNA for the CDR3 is TGTGCCAGCAGCGTCACAGAGAACACTGAAGCTTTCTTT.

The chain joins TRBV28 to TRBJ1-1; D gene unclear. CDR3 size: 10 residues. Trimming took 8 bases from V and 10 from J, leaving 11 bases between them. CDR1 is MDHEN and CDR2 is SYDVKM in the germline V gene. The CDR3 DNA follows: TGTGCCAGCGGAGAGAGGACAGCTTTCTTT. Translated, it gives CASGERTAFF.

V and J are TRBV5-5 and TRBJ2-2; 9 nucleotides match TRBD1. The length of the CDR3 is 16 residues. V lost 1 base, J lost 7 bases, and 8 bases stayed unmatched. Germline V gene sequence: CDR1 SGHKS, CDR2 YYEKEE (reference sequence). The chain's CDR3 is CASSLPTQGASGELFF. The CDR3 DNA is TGTGCCAGCAGCTTGCCCACACAGGGGGCTAGCGGGGAGCTGTTTTTT.

This clone was detected only once. The V and J genes are TRBV2 and TRBJ1-1, with TRBD1 as a possible D gene (6 bases). CDR3 size: 13 residues. From germline, CDR1 is SNHLY and CDR2 FYNNEI. The V end lost 8 bases, the J end lost 0 bases, and 10 bases lay between the germline ends. In DNA, the CDR3 is TGTGCCAGCCGACAGGTACTGAACACTGAAGCTTTCTTT. This sequence encodes CASRQVLNTEAFF.

The genes are TRBV7-9 and TRBJ2-1, with 13 bases fitting TRBD2. The germline V gene encodes CDR1 SEHNR and CDR2 FQNEAQ (reference sequence). V dropped 10 bases and J dropped 4; count of bases not matched to a gene: 4. This CDR3 is 14 amino acids long. The CDR3 coding sequence is TGTGCCATCCAGACTAGCGGGGGGTACAATGAGCAGTTCTTC. Amino acid sequence: CAIQTSGGYNEQFF.

The chain employs TRBV11-2 and TRBJ2-2, with TRBD1 identical over 7 bases. V shed 7 bases, J shed 4 bases, and the junction held 6 bases outside the gene matches. This CDR3 is built from 14 residues. Per the germline V gene, CDR1 is SGHAT and CDR2 is FQNNGV. CDR3 region: CASTTGLATGELFF. The CDR3 DNA follows: TGTGCCAGCACGACAGGGTTGGCCACCGGGGAGCTGTTTTTT.

J is TRBJ1-1 and V is TRBV11-3; D is undetermined. Deletions cut 2 bases from V and 1 base from J, with 8 bases between. CDR1 and CDR2 from the germline V gene are SGHNT and YENEEA. This CDR3 spans 14 amino acids. In nucleotides, the CDR3 is TGTGCCAGCAGCTTAAATGCGGAGAACACTGAAGCTTTCTTT. It specifies CASSLNAENTEAFF.

This sequence joins TRBV5-1 and TRBJ1-1, with 7 positions matching TRBD1. V lost 1 base and J lost 14; bases outside the gene matches: 14. This CDR3 has 14 residues. Germline-derived CDR1 and CDR2 are SGHRS and YFSETQ. The CDR3 DNA reads TGCGCCAGCAGCTTGACCGACAGGGTTTTTTTGAGATTCTTT. It translates to CASSLTDRVFLRFF.

In this sample, this clone turned up once. V is TRBV5-6 and J is TRBJ1-3; TRBD1 might be the D (5 bases). The CDR3 length is 16 residues. CDR1 is SGHDT and CDR2 is YYEEEE in the germline V gene. Trimming took off 3 bases at V and 4 bases at J, with 17 bases between the two ends. The CDR3, as DNA: TGTGCCAGCAGCTCGCCCAGAGGGGACTACGGAAACACCATATATTTT. Encoded protein: CASSSPRGDYGNTIYF.

For the CDR3, the DNA is TGTGCCAGTAGTTTAGGGCAGATCTCCTACAATGAGCAGTTCTTC. It encodes CASSLGQISYNEQFF. This chain joins TRBV19 and TRBJ2-1; D not certain. Trimming took 5 bases from V and 0 from J, leaving 11 bases between them. Per germline, CDR1 LNHDA and CDR2 SQIVND (reference sequence). The CDR3 consists of 15 residues.

This chain connects TRBV6-6 to TRBJ2-7; D unresolved. Trimming removed 0 bases from V and 3 bases from J, with 9 bases in between. Per the germline V gene, CDR1 is MNHNY and CDR2 is SVGAGI (reference sequence). The CDR3 totals 14 residues. The chain's CDR3 is CASSYSDTNYEQYF. CDR3 DNA: TGTGCCAGCAGTTACTCAGACACCAACTACGAGCAGTACTTC.

The J gene is TRBJ1-4, the V gene TRBV7-9, with D possibly being TRBD1 (5 bases). The CDR3 spans 13 residues. Trimming removed 4 bases from V and 8 bases from J, with 11 bases in between. The germline V gene encodes CDR1 SEHNR and CDR2 FQNEAQ (reference sequence). DNA for the CDR3: TGTGCCAGCAGCTCCCAGGGTTACGAAAAACTGTTTTTT. Its protein product is CASSSQGYEKLFF.

The rearrangement joins TRBV5-6 to TRBJ1-1; the D is unclear. The CDR3 has 12 residues. The germline V and J ends were trimmed by 3 bases and 0 bases, with 3 bases remaining between them. Germline-derived CDR1 and CDR2 are SGHDT and YYEEEE. The CDR3 DNA reads as TGTGCCAGCAGCTATATGAACACTGAAGCTTTCTTT. Protein product: CASSYMNTEAFF.

The chain employs TRBV6-1 and TRBJ2-3; D not resolved. The V end was cut by 1 base, the J end by 0 bases, with 17 bases between. This CDR3 is 18 amino acids long. Germline loops: CDR1 MNHNS, CDR2 SASEGT. This CDR3 reads CASSEEIIMGYSTDTQYF. The CDR3, as DNA: TGTGCCAGCAGTGAAGAGATCATCATGGGATACAGCACAGATACGCAGTATTTT.